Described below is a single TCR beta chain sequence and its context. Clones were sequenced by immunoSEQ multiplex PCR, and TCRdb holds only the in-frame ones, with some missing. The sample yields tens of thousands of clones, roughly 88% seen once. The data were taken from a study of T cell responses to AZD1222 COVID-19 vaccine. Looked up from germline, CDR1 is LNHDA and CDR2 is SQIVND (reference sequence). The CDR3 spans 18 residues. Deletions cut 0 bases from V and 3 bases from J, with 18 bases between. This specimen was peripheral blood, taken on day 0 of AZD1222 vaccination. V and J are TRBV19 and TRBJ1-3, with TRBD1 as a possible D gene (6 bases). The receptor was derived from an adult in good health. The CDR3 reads CASSIEGGGRMNGNTIYF. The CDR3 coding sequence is TGTGCCAGTAGTATAGAAGGCGGGGGCAGGATGAATGGAAACACCATATATTTT.